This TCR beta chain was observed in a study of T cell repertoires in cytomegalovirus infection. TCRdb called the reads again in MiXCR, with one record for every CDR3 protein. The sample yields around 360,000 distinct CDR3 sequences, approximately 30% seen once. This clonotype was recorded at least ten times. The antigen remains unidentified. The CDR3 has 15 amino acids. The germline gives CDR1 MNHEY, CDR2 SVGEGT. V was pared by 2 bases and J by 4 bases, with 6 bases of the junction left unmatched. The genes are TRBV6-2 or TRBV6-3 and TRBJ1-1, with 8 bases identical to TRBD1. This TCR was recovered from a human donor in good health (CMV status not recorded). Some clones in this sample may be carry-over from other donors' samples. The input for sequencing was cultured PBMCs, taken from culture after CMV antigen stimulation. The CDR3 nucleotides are TGTGCCAGCAGTTACGGGACAGGCCCGGGCACTGAAGCTTTCTTT. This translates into CASSYGTGPGTEAFF.